This is a list of T cell receptor beta chains from one sample in a study of T cells in Graves' hyperthyroidism and ophthalmopathy. TCRdb re-called the multiplex PCR reads through MiXCR, storing one row per CDR3 protein. The sample holds 400,000 to 550,000 distinct CDR3 sequences, approximately 15% seen once. Sequenced input: blood. The receptors stem from a woman in her late teens or twenties with Graves' hyperthyroidism. Each CDR3 is given with its conserved first and last residue. Clone size is not always given. Where it is, it says once, few, many or a class for expanded clones.

j_call | clone_size | v_call | cdr3_aa
TRBJ2-3 | - | TRBV7-2 | CASSLDSGKGTDTQYF
TRBJ1-2 | many | TRBV30 | CAWSVQVYGRSGTFVGYTF
TRBJ1-6 | - | TRBV12-3/TRBV12-4 | CASSPPFTPTDNSPLHF
TRBJ2-1 | few | TRBV18 | CASSPGTSALEQFF
TRBJ2-2 | - | TRBV19 | CASFPGQNTGELFF
TRBJ2-1 | many | TRBV24-1 | CATSDAGTSGAYNEQFF
TRBJ2-1 | many | TRBV19 | CASTAGSSYNEQFF
TRBJ1-2 | many | TRBV27 | CASSLKYRTIGGYTF
TRBJ2-6 | - | TRBV12-3/TRBV12-4 | CASILAGTGANVLTF
TRBJ1-2 | many | TRBV3-1 | CASSLRRDNYGYTF